These 26 T cell receptor beta chains share one sample of origin, sequenced in a study of cytomegalovirus exposure and HLA in healthy donors. 13 Jbeta primers and 60 Vbeta primers were used for the PCR. Assay: immunoSEQ multiplex PCR; the TCRdb copy retains only in-frame clones and omits some. This table has about 120,000 clones, around 84% appearing once. Sequenced material: PBMCs. These receptors originate from a woman aged 25 to 39 in good health and CMV-seropositive.

The rearrangement links TRBV30 to TRBJ1-6; weak D call: TRBD1 (6 bases). CDR3 length: 14 residues. Trimming removed 1 base at V and 10 bases at J, with 14 bases between. Germline V gene lookup returns CDR1 GTSNPN and CDR2 SVGIG (reference sequence). The CDR3 sequence: CAWSGGRIGSPLHF. The CDR3 DNA sequence: TGTGCCTGGAGTGGGGGGCGAATCGGGTCACCCCTCCACTTT. Supplemented by reference TRBV30 and TRBJ1-6, the full variable domain reads SQTIHQWPATLVQPVGSPLSLECTVEGTSNPNLYWYRQAAGRGLQLLFYSVGIGQISSEVPQNLSASRPQDRQFILSSKKLLLSDSGFYLCAWSGGRIGSPLHFGNGTRLTVT.

This clone was picked up one time. V gene TRBV29-1 combines with J gene TRBJ2-5; 7 bases are a match to TRBD2. From germline, CDR1 is SQVTM and CDR2 ANQGSEA. This CDR3 is 12 amino acids long. V shed 8 bases, J shed 1 base, and the junction held 4 bases outside the gene matches. CDR3 amino acids: CSLGEGQETQYF. DNA of the CDR3: TGCAGCCTGGGGGAGGGCCAAGAGACCCAGTACTTC. The full variable domain, rest sourced from reference TRBV29-1 and TRBJ2-5, is SAVISQKPSRDICQRGTSLTIQCQVDSQVTMMFWYRQQPGQSLTLIATANQGSEATYESGFVIDKFPISRPNLTFSTLTVSNMSPEDSSIYLCSLGEGQETQYFGPGTRLLVL.

The genes are TRBV19 and TRBJ1-2; 9 bases match TRBD1. Germline CDR1 reads LNHDA; CDR2 reads SQIVND (reference sequence). Trimming took 3 bases from V and 2 from J; bases not matched to a gene: 4. The CDR3 totals 15 residues. In DNA, the CDR3 is TGTGCCAGTAGTATCGGACAGGGGAAAAACTATGGCTACACCTTC. Translation: CASSIGQGKNYGYTF.

The V gene is TRBV6-6, the J gene TRBJ1-1, with a tentative D call TRBD1 (5 bases). Per the germline V gene, CDR1 is MNHNY and CDR2 is SVGAGI (reference sequence). This CDR3 is 16 amino acids long. Trimming took off 5 bases at V and 3 bases at J, with 19 bases between the two ends. In DNA, the CDR3 is TGTGCCAGCAGTAACCCTTGGGGGGTAGGGGACACTGAAGCTTTCTTT. Its translation is CASSNPWGVGDTEAFF.

The J gene is TRBJ1-2, the V gene TRBV30; TRBD1 is a possible D gene (5 bases). CDR1 is GTSNPN, CDR2 SVGIG, per germline (reference sequence). This CDR3 region has 11 residues. Trimming cost V 5 bases and J 8 bases, with 12 bases left between them. The CDR3 DNA follows: TGTGCCTGGTCCGGGGGTAGGGGCTACACCTTC. Translated: CAWSGGRGYTF. The full variable domain, rest sourced from reference TRBV30 and TRBJ1-2, is SQTIHQWPATLVQPVGSPLSLECTVEGTSNPNLYWYRQAAGRGLQLLFYSVGIGQISSEVPQNLSASRPQDRQFILSSKKLLLSDSGFYLCAWSGGRGYTFGSGTRLTVV.

There are a few counts of this clone. The chain has TRBV6-6 and TRBJ2-7; 7 positions agree with TRBD1. The length of the CDR3 is 13 residues. From germline, CDR1 is MNHNY and CDR2 SVGAGI (reference sequence). V shed 6 bases, J shed 4 bases, and the junction held 6 bases outside the gene matches. DNA of the CDR3: TGTGCCAGCAGAACAGGGGATTGGTACGAGCAGTACTTC. This gives the protein CASRTGDWYEQYF.

This chain uses TRBV5-1 with TRBJ1-6; 7 nucleotides align to TRBD1. Germline V gene data show CDR1 as SGHRS and CDR2 as YFSETQ. The CDR3 is made up of 14 amino acids. Trimming cost V 4 bases and J 7 bases; bases outside gene matches: 5. CDR3 sequence: CASSLSTGNSPLHF. Here the CDR3 DNA reads TGCGCCAGCAGCCTATCGACAGGGAATTCACCCCTCCACTTT.

This sequence joins TRBV6-1 and TRBJ2-3; no firm D call. CDR3 length: 15 residues. The germline gives CDR1 MNHNS, CDR2 SASEGT. Trimming pared 4 bases from V and 4 bases from J, leaving 15 bases between. The DNA of the CDR3 is TGTGCCAGCAGTGCCGGCTCGGAAGGAGCAGATACGCAGTATTTT. It specifies CASSAGSEGADTQYF.

The chain combines TRBV7-2 with TRBJ2-7; a possible D gene is TRBD2 (6 bases). Germline loops: CDR1 SGHTA, CDR2 FQGNSA. The CDR3 covers 16 residues. The V and J ends lost 1 base and 2 bases respectively, with 15 bases between them. CDR3 region: CASSLGVDGSPYEQYF. The CDR3 coding sequence is TGTGCCAGCAGCTTAGGGGTGGACGGGAGTCCCTACGAGCAGTACTTC.

The gene calls are TRBV6-1 and TRBJ1-5, with 7 bases aligning to TRBD1. This CDR3 has 15 residues. Germline assignment: CDR1 MNHNS and CDR2 SASEGT. V shed 4 bases and J 2 bases; nucleotides not matched to a gene: 5. The DNA for the CDR3 is TGTGCCAGCAGTGCCACAGGGGTGGGCAATCAGCCCCAGCATTTT. This codes for CASSATGVGNQPQHF.

This clone was seen only a few times. This chain uses TRBV21-1 with TRBJ1-6. TRBV21-1 is an annotated pseudogene. CDR3 length: 13 residues. CDR3 DNA sequence: TGTGCCAGCAGCAAAGCCCCGGGTTCGCCCCTCCACTTT. Encoded protein: CASSKAPGSPLHF.

The chain employs TRBV4-3 and TRBJ2-1, with 9 bases fitting TRBD1. After removal of 2 bases from V and 3 bases from J, the junction contained 2 bases not matched to a gene. The V gene's germline CDR1 is LGHNA and CDR2 YSLEER. The CDR3 runs to 15 residues. CDR3 bases: TGCGCCAGCAGCCAAACAGGGGGCGGCTACAATGAGCAGTTCTTC. It translates to CASSQTGGGYNEQFF.

The chain has TRBV15 and TRBJ1-4; D might be TRBD1 (6 bases). CDR3 length: 15 amino acids. Per germline, CDR1 LNHNV and CDR2 YYDKDF (reference sequence). Trimming removed 0 bases at V and 6 bases at J, with 11 bases between. The CDR3 DNA reads as TGTGCCACCAGCAGAGACACAGGGTGGGATGAAAAACTGTTTTTT. It specifies CATSRDTGWDEKLFF.

The chain is built from TRBV5-1 and TRBJ2-1, with TRBD2 identical over 9 bases. V lost 6 bases and J lost 7; bases outside the gene matches: 11. Germline CDR1 reads SGHRS; CDR2 reads YFSETQ. The CDR3 is 15 residues long. The chain's CDR3 is CASTPRGGVVNEQFF. The CDR3 DNA reads TGCGCCAGCACCCCGCGCGGGGGGGTGGTAAATGAGCAGTTCTTC.

The V gene is TRBV4-3, the J gene TRBJ2-5; 8 nucleotides align to TRBD1. The closer fit of TRBJ2-7 to the DNA end suggests the J call may be wrong. Germline V gene sequence: CDR1 LGHNA, CDR2 YSLEER. The CDR3 runs to 13 residues. The CDR3 region is CASSHDDRGEQYF. Here the CDR3 DNA reads TGCGCCAGCAGCCACGACGACAGGGGCGAGCAGTACTTC.

The chain is built from TRBV15 and TRBJ1-4; D is ambiguous. V gave up 1 base and J gave up 6 bases, with 9 bases separating them. From germline, CDR1 is LNHNV and CDR2 YYDKDF (reference sequence). This CDR3 region has 14 residues. The CDR3 nucleotides read TGTGCCACCAGCAGAGGTCCCGGGTATGAAAAACTGTTTTTT. Amino acid sequence: CATSRGPGYEKLFF.

V and J are TRBV11-3 and TRBJ2-3; D perhaps matches TRBD1 (5 bases). The V end was cut by 2 bases, the J end by 2 bases, with 8 bases between. This CDR3 contains 14 residues. The germline V gene encodes CDR1 SGHNT and CDR2 YENEEA. CDR3: CASSLSTATDTQYF. DNA of the CDR3: TGTGCCAGCAGCTTATCGACAGCCACAGATACGCAGTATTTT.

As for this clone: At one end, the junction sequence differs from germline, possibly due to a read error. The chain couples TRBV7-9 to TRBJ2-7; 11 bases align to TRBD2. The CDR3 has 12 residues. Per the germline V gene, CDR1 is SEHNR and CDR2 is FQNEAQ (reference sequence). The CDR3 nucleotides are TGTTCCAGCAGCGCGCCGGGACTAGCGGAGTACTTC. Translated: CSSSAPGLAEYF. The variable domain in full, with the rest retrieved from reference TRBV7-9 and TRBJ2-7, is DTGVSQNPRHKITKRGQNVTFRCDPISEHNRLYWYRQTLGQGPEFLTYFQNEAQLEKSRLLSDRFSAERPKGSFSTLEIQRTEQGDSAMYLCSSSAPGLAEYFGPGTRLTVT.

The V gene is TRBV6-1, the J gene TRBJ1-2; D call uncertain. Germline loops: CDR1 MNHNS, CDR2 SASEGT. The CDR3 has 14 amino acids. Trimming removed 4 bases from V and 4 bases from J, with 13 bases in between. In DNA form, the CDR3 reads TGTGCCAGCAGTGTTAGTCAGGAACTCTATGGCTACACCTTC. Protein: CASSVSQELYGYTF.

The chain carries TRBV19 and TRBJ2-2; D may be TRBD2 (6 bases). The CDR3 runs 15 residues. V dropped 3 bases and J dropped 0 bases, with 8 bases sitting between them. Per the germline V gene, CDR1 is LNHDA and CDR2 is SQIVND (reference sequence). The CDR3 nucleotides are TGTGCCAGTAGTATTGCGGGGACGAACACCGGGGAGCTGTTTTTT. Translated, it gives CASSIAGTNTGELFF.

The chain recombines TRBV4-2 with TRBJ1-1; D not resolved. CDR1 LGHNA and CDR2 YNFKEQ come from the germline V gene. V lost 0 bases, J lost 3 bases, and 8 bases lay in between. The CDR3 is made up of 14 amino acids. CDR3 in DNA: TGTGCCAGCAGCCAAGATGGGCCGGACACTGAAGCTTTCTTT. Its translation is CASSQDGPDTEAFF.

V is TRBV28 and J is TRBJ2-2; D is perhaps TRBD1 (6 bases). The CDR3 covers 16 residues. Germline values: CDR1 MDHEN, CDR2 SYDVKM. The V and J ends lost 6 bases and 0 bases respectively, with 14 bases between them. The CDR3: CASSRKRTANTGELFF. The CDR3 nucleotides are TGTGCCAGCAGCCGGAAAAGGACAGCGAACACCGGGGAGCTGTTTTTT.

The rearrangement links TRBV5-5 to TRBJ2-2; 7 nucleotides line up with TRBD2. This CDR3 comprises 15 residues. Germline V gene sequence: CDR1 SGHKS, CDR2 YYEKEE (reference sequence). J gave up 8 bases and V 2 bases, and 9 bases lay outside the gene matches. The CDR3 loop is CASSFSGAPGGELFF. The CDR3 DNA follows: TGTGCCAGCAGCTTCAGCGGGGCCCCAGGAGGGGAGCTGTTTTTT.

This clone appeared a few times. The chain combines TRBV7-9 with TRBJ1-1; D call uncertain. The CDR3 spans 14 residues. Deletions cut 1 base from V and 0 bases from J, with 6 bases between. The V gene's germline CDR1 is SEHNR and CDR2 FQNEAQ (reference sequence). CDR3 sequence reads: CASSLGALNTEAFF. For the CDR3, the DNA is TGTGCCAGCAGCTTAGGGGCATTGAACACTGAAGCTTTCTTT.

The chain employs TRBV11-3 and TRBJ2-1, with 7 bases that match TRBD2. The CDR3 has 13 amino acids. Losses at the gene ends were 8 bases for V and 3 bases for J; bases not matched to a gene: 4. Germline lookup yields CDR1 SGHNT and CDR2 YENEEA. The CDR3 sequence: CASSLAGYNEQFF. The DNA for the CDR3 is TGTGCCAGCTCCTTAGCGGGCTACAATGAGCAGTTCTTC.

The chain recombines TRBV4-1 with TRBJ1-1; TRBD1 matches 10 bases. V dropped 6 bases and J dropped 0; count of bases not matched to a gene: 10. This CDR3 contains 17 residues. Germline CDR1 reads MGHRA; CDR2 reads YSYEKL. CDR3 sequence (DNA): TGCGCCAGCAGACAGACAGGGGGCCTAGGGATGAACACTGAAGCTTTCTTT. Residues: CASRQTGGLGMNTEAFF.